This T cell receptor beta chain originates from a study of T cells in Graves' hyperthyroidism and ophthalmopathy. Whole-study findings and limits: With a median lead of 6.5 months before onset, the model predicted ophthalmopathy.

Concerning this clonotype itself: Antigen unknown. A much larger clone lies one base from this, so it may be a read error.

CDR1 KGHDR and CDR2 SFDVKD come from the germline V gene. The CDR3 is 13 residues long. V lost 2 bases and J 4 bases, leaving 7 bases between the germline ends. The source material, RNA transcripts, was used to amplify TCR beta CDR3 regions. The HTBI set primed first-round TCR CDR3 RT-PCR. One entry per CDR3 protein results from TCRdb running MiXCR on the multiplex PCR reads. This sample has about 640,000 distinct CDR3 sequences, with nearly 45% found just once. The source is an adult man with Graves' disease, either hyperthyroidism or ophthalmopathy (not recorded which). The V and J genes are TRBV24-1 and TRBJ2-5; D tentatively fits TRBD1 or TRBD2 (5 bases each). Sequenced sample: peripheral blood or thyroid tissue (not recorded which). The DNA of the CDR3 is TGTGCCACCAGTGATTATGGGGGAGAGACCCAGTACTTC. Translation gives CATSDYGGETQYF.